This T cell receptor beta chain was found in a study of T cell responses to AZD1222 COVID-19 vaccine. Broader study findings: An increase in Spike-specific TCR breadth and depth was observed after two AZD1222 doses. A mostly white British donor set with more females was recruited, and clonal diversity was possibly underestimated.

Only in-frame clones appear in the TCRdb table, and some are missing; sequencing was by immunoSEQ multiplex PCR. The sample has 85,000 to 90,000 clones, around 88% seen once. As to this clone: No antigen is known for it.

The CDR3 consists of 16 residues. After removal of 2 bases from V and 8 bases from J, the junction contained 11 bases not matched to a gene. Germline loops: CDR1 SGHVS, CDR2 FQNEAQ. The rearrangement uses TRBV7-8 and TRBJ1-4; TRBD1 agrees at 7 bases. Sequences were derived from peripheral blood, sampled on day 0 of MenACWY control vaccination. This TCR derives from an adult in good health. CDR3: CASSLRWEGAREKLFF. As DNA, the CDR3 is TGTGCCAGCAGCTTAAGATGGGAGGGGGCGCGAGAAAAACTGTTTTTT.